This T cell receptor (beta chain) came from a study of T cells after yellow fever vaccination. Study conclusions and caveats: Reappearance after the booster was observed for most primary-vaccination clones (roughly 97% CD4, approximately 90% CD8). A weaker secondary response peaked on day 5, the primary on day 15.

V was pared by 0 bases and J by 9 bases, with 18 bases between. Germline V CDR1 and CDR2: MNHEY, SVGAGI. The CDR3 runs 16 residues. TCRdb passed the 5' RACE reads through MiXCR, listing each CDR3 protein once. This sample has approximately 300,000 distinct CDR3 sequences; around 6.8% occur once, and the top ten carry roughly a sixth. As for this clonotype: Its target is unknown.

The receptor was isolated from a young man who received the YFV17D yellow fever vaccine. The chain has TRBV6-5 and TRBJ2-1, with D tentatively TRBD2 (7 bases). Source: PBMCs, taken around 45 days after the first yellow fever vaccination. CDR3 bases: TGTGCCAGCAGTTACTCGATGCTGGCGGGGGCCAGTGAGCAGTTCTTC. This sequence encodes CASSYSMLAGASEQFF.